What follows are 21 T cell receptor beta chains derived from one specimen sequenced in a study of blood T cells in healthy people across ages. Then a second PCR, running roughly 6 to 11 cycles, was carried out with a sample-barcoded 5' primer and a J-beta primer mix. TCRdb reprocessed the 5' RACE reads with MiXCR, giving one entry per CDR3 protein. Seen here are roughly 1.9 million distinct CDR3 sequences, 35% to 50% observed once, and the top ten hold 23%. Material: blood. These receptors all come from a human donor in good health.

This rearrangement joins TRBV7-2 to TRBJ2-7, with D possibly TRBD2 on 6 matching bases. CDR1 and CDR2 from the germline V gene are SGHTA and FQGNSA. The CDR3 runs to 17 residues. The V end was cut by 5 bases, the J end by 1 base, with 21 bases between. The CDR3 region has the DNA TGTGCCAGCAGCCGCCTATGGGTGGCGGGGCGATCCTACGAGCAGTACTTC. Encoded protein: CASSRLWVAGRSYEQYF. The variable domain in full, with the rest retrieved from reference TRBV7-2 and TRBJ2-7, is GAGVSQSPSNKVTEKGKDVELRCDPISGHTALYWYRQSLGQGLEFLIYFQGNSAPDKSGLPSDRFSAERTGGSVSTLTIQRTQQEDSAVYLCASSRLWVAGRSYEQYFGPGTRLTVT.

The chain recombines TRBV7-2 with TRBJ2-5; 9 nucleotides align to TRBD2. The CDR3 spans 18 residues. The germline V gene has CDR1 SGHTA and CDR2 FQGNSA. J gave up 4 bases and V 1 base, and 13 bases lay outside the gene matches. CDR3 bases: TGTGCCAGCAGCTTAGTTTTGGGCGGCGGGGGGGCCTCAGAGACCCAGTACTTC. It is translated as CASSLVLGGGGASETQYF. Supplemented by reference TRBV7-2 and TRBJ2-5, the full variable domain reads GAGVSQSPSNKVTEKGKDVELRCDPISGHTALYWYRQSLGQGLEFLIYFQGNSAPDKSGLPSDRFSAERTGGSVSTLTIQRTQQEDSAVYLCASSLVLGGGGASETQYFGPGTRLLVL.

This clonotype was seen ten or more times. This sequence joins TRBV29-1 and TRBJ2-1; 9 bases line up with TRBD2. J lost 3 bases, V lost 1 base, and 10 bases had no gene match. The CDR3 consists of 17 residues. Germline loops: CDR1 SQVTM, CDR2 ANQGSEA. CDR3 sequence: CSVEGLHSGGHYNEQFF. In DNA form, the CDR3 reads TGCAGCGTTGAAGGATTGCATAGCGGGGGCCACTACAATGAGCAGTTCTTC.

V is TRBV21-1 and J is TRBJ1-6. TRBV21-1 is reported as a pseudogene. This CDR3 has 16 residues. This chain's CDR3 is CASSKKTADYNSPLHF. CDR3 DNA sequence: TGTGCCAGCAGCAAAAAAACGGCAGACTATAATTCACCCCTCCACTTT.

Remarks on this clonotype: This may stem from a read error, because a much larger clone lies one nucleotide away. V usage is TRBV5-6 and J usage is TRBJ1-2, with D perhaps TRBD1 (5 bases). This CDR3 region has 14 residues. CDR1 SGHDT and CDR2 YYEEEE come from the germline V gene. The CDR3 here is CAGSLGGWAFGYTF. In nucleotides, the CDR3 is TGTGCCGGCAGCTTGGGGGGATGGGCTTTTGGCTACACCTTC.

The rearrangement links TRBV28 to TRBJ2-5; 8 nucleotides line up with TRBD1. After removal of 3 bases from V and 5 bases from J, the junction contained 8 bases not matched to a gene. Germline loops: CDR1 MDHEN, CDR2 SYDVKM. The CDR3 loop spans 15 amino acids. The CDR3 coding sequence is TGTGCCAGCAGTTTTCGACAGGGGTGGGGGGAGACCCAGTACTTC. Encoded protein: CASSFRQGWGETQYF.

J is TRBJ1-2 and V is TRBV4-1, with D unresolved. Trimming pared 2 bases from V and 8 bases from J, leaving 12 bases between. Germline V CDR1 and CDR2: MGHRA, YSYEKL. CDR3 length equals 13 residues. CDR3: CASSQTNSAGYTF. As DNA, the CDR3 is TGCGCCAGCAGCCAAACGAATTCGGCCGGCTACACCTTC.

This clonotype has more than one count but fewer than ten. This rearrangement joins TRBV6-2 or TRBV6-3 to TRBJ1-5; tentatively, D is TRBD1 (6 bases). Germline lookup yields CDR1 MNHEY and CDR2 SVGEGT. V was shortened by 6 bases and J by 7 bases, with 16 bases between the two germline ends. The CDR3 runs to 14 residues. CDR3 coding DNA: TGTGCCAGCAGCCAACAGGGCGCGGGGCAGCCCCAGCATTTT. Amino acid sequence: CASSQQGAGQPQHF.

This clonotype was counted a few times. The genes are TRBV20-1 and TRBJ2-7; 12 bases agree with TRBD1. Germline V gene lookup returns CDR1 DFQATT and CDR2 SNEGSKA (reference sequence). This CDR3 comprises 14 residues. After removal of 3 bases from V and 4 bases from J, the junction contained 4 bases not matched to a gene. CDR3 bases: TGCAGTGCTAGGGGGACAGGGGGCAGGTACGAGCAGTACTTC. Residues: CSARGTGGRYEQYF.

Only a few counts were recorded for this clonotype. This sequence joins TRBV12-3 or TRBV12-4 and TRBJ2-7; tentatively, D is TRBD1 (7 bases). Trimming left V 4 bases short and J 3 bases short, with 16 bases between. The CDR3 extends over 15 amino acids. CDR3 region: CASSSGGSAHYEQYF. DNA for the CDR3: TGTGCCAGCAGTTCAGGGGGGAGCGCCCACTACGAGCAGTACTTC.

CDR3 nucleotides: TGTGCCAGCAGCCAAGGTAGCGGGGGGAACTTGTACGAGCAGTACTTC. Translating it yields CASSQGSGGNLYEQYF. The chain couples TRBV4-2 to TRBJ2-7, with 10 bases fitting TRBD2. The trim removed 1 base at V and 4 bases at J, leaving 7 bases unmatched. This CDR3 is 16 amino acids long. Germline V gene sequence: CDR1 LGHNA, CDR2 YNFKEQ.

The rearrangement joins TRBV4-3 to TRBJ2-5; tentatively, D is TRBD1 (6 bases). Deletions cut 0 bases from V and 5 bases from J, with 19 bases between. CDR1 and CDR2 (germline): LGHNA, YSLEER. CDR3 length: 17 amino acids. The CDR3 loop is CASSQDWSGGGVETQYF. The DNA for the CDR3 is TGCGCCAGCAGCCAAGATTGGTCAGGTGGGGGCGTGGAGACCCAGTACTTC.

This chain joins TRBV3-1 and TRBJ1-4; 10 bases are shared with TRBD1. V lost 4 bases, J lost 7 bases, and 6 bases stayed unmatched. CDR1 and CDR2 (germline): LGHDT, YNNKEL (reference sequence). This CDR3 spans 15 amino acids. CDR3 sequence reads: CASSLTGTGAEKLFF. In nucleotides, the CDR3 is TGTGCCAGCAGCCTGACCGGGACAGGGGCTGAAAAACTGTTTTTT.

This clonotype appeared a few times. V is TRBV10-3 and J is TRBJ2-7, with TRBD1 as a possible D gene (5 bases). Looked up from germline, CDR1 is ENHRY and CDR2 is SYGVKD. V was clipped by 5 bases and J by 0 bases, with 20 bases between them. This CDR3 comprises 17 residues. CDR3 amino acids: CAISPFDSSINSYEQYF. DNA of the CDR3: TGTGCCATCAGTCCTTTCGACAGTTCAATAAACTCCTACGAGCAGTACTTC.

In this sample, this clonotype turned up a few times. The V and J genes are TRBV7-6 and TRBJ2-1, with unresolved D. Germline V CDR1 and CDR2: SGHVS, FNYEAQ. The V end was cut by 8 bases, the J end by 0 bases, with 8 bases between. CDR3 length: 13 amino acids. The CDR3 here is CASAETSYNEQFF. The CDR3 coding sequence is TGTGCCAGCGCAGAGACCTCCTACAATGAGCAGTTCTTC.

This clonotype came up a few times. This rearrangement joins TRBV6-1 to TRBJ1-5, with 8 bases fitting TRBD1. The CDR3 runs to 15 residues. Looked up from germline, CDR1 is MNHNS and CDR2 is SASEGT. Unmatched junction bases numbered 6, after V lost 1 base and J lost 7 bases. CDR3 region: CASSEGWDRLQPQHF. DNA for the CDR3: TGTGCCAGCAGTGAAGGGTGGGACAGGCTCCAGCCCCAGCATTTT.

This clonotype was picked up a small number of times. The V and J genes are TRBV5-1 and TRBJ2-5; 11 positions match TRBD1. Germline values: CDR1 SGHRS, CDR2 YFSETQ. This CDR3 is 16 amino acids long. V lost 4 bases, J lost 4 bases, and 9 bases stayed unmatched. The CDR3 DNA sequence: TGCGCCAGCAGCCCGATTCCGGGACAGGGGGGAGAGACCCAGTACTTC. Its protein product is CASSPIPGQGGETQYF.

There are a few counts of this clonotype. The V gene is TRBV12-3 or TRBV12-4, the J gene TRBJ1-5, with D possibly TRBD1 on 6 matching bases. Trimming stripped 8 bases from V and 3 bases from J, with 14 bases between. The CDR3 has 14 amino acids. The CDR3 loop reads CASRQAGANQPQHF. The CDR3 DNA reads as TGTGCCAGCCGGCAGGCGGGGGCCAATCAGCCCCAGCATTTT.

This clonotype has a handful of counts. The chain employs TRBV5-1 and TRBJ2-4; D may correspond to TRBD1 or TRBD2 (5 bases each). Germline-derived CDR1 and CDR2 are SGHRS and YFSETQ. V was trimmed by 0 bases and J by 7 bases, leaving 14 bases between them. This CDR3 region has 15 residues. CDR3 sequence: CASSLALGRPNIQYF. CDR3 coding DNA: TGCGCCAGCAGCTTGGCCCTGGGACGTCCGAACATTCAGTACTTC.

The chain couples TRBV12-3 or TRBV12-4 to TRBJ1-5; D remains ambiguous. Trimming took 5 bases from V and 3 from J, leaving 8 bases between them. This CDR3 contains 13 residues. CDR3 coding DNA: TGTGCCAGCAGTCGGACGTACAATCAGCCCCAGCATTTT. Translated, it gives CASSRTYNQPQHF.

This clonotype was observed a few times. The chain is built from TRBV5-1 and TRBJ2-1; TRBD2 aligns across 8 bases. V dropped 4 bases and J dropped 9; count of bases not matched to a gene: 12. CDR1 is SGHRS, CDR2 YFSETQ, per germline. The CDR3 totals 15 residues. The CDR3 nucleotides read TGCGCCAGCAGCGGCGGGACTAGATGGCGAGGTGAGCAGTTCTTC. As protein: CASSGGTRWRGEQFF.